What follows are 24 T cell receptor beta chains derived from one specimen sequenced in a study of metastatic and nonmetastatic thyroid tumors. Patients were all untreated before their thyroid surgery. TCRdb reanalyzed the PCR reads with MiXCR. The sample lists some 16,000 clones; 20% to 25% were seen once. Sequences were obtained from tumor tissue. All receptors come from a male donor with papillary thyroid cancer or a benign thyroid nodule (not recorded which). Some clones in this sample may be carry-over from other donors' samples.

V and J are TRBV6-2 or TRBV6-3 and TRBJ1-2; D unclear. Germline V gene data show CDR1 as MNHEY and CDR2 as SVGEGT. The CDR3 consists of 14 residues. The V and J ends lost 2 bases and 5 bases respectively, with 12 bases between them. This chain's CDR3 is CASSYRNIAYGYTF. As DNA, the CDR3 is TGTGCCAGCAGTTACCGTAACATAGCATATGGCTACACCTTC.

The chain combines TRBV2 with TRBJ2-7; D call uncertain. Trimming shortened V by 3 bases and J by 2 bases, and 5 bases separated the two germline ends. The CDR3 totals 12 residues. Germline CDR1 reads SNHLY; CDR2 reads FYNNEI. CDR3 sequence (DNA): TGTGCCAGCAGTGAGCAGGCCTACGAGCAGTACTTC. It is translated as CASSEQAYEQYF.

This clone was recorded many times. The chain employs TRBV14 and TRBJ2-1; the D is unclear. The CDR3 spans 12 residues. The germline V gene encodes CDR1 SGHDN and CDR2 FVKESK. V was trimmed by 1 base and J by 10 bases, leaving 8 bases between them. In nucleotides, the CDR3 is TGTGCCAGCAGCCAAGGGTCCGGGGAGCAGTTCTTC. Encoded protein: CASSQGSGEQFF.

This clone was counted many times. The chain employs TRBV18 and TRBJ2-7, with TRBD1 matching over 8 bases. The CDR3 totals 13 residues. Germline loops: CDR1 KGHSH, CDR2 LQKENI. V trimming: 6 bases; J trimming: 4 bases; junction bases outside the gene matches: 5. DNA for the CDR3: TGTGCCAGCTCGCGGGACAGGAGATACGAGCAGTACTTC. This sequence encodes CASSRDRRYEQYF.

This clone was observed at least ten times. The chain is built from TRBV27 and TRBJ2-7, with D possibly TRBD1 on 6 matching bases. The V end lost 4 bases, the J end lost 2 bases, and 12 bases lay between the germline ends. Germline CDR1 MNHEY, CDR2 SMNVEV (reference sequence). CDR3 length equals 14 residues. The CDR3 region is CASSYQGKAYEQYF. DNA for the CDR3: TGTGCCAGCAGTTATCAGGGGAAAGCCTACGAGCAGTACTTC.

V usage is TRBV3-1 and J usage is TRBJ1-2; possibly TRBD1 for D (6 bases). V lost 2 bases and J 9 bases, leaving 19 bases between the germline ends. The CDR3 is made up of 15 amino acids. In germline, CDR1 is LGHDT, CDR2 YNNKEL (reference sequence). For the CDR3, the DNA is TGTGCCAGCAGCCAATGGCGGGGGCCCCTTAAGAGCTACACCTTC. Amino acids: CASSQWRGPLKSYTF. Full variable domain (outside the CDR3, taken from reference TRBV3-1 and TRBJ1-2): DTAVSQTPKYLVTQMGNDKSIKCEQNLGHDTMYWYKQDSKKFLKIMFSYNNKELIINETVPNRFSPKSPDKAHLNLHINSLELGDSAVYFCASSQWRGPLKSYTFGSGTRLTVV.

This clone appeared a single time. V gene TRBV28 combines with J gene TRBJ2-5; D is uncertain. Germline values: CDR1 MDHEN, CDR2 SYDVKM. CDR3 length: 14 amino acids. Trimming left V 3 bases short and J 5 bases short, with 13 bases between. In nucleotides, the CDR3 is TGTGCCAGCAGTTTCCGGAGATCATCGGAGACCCAGTACTTC. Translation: CASSFRRSSETQYF.

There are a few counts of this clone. CDR3 sequence reads: CASSRDTLETQYF. CDR3 nucleotide sequence: TGTGCCAGCTCACGGGACACACTAGAGACCCAGTACTTC. The V gene is TRBV18, the J gene TRBJ2-5; tentatively, D is TRBD1 (6 bases). The germline V and J ends were trimmed by 4 bases and 4 bases, with 10 bases remaining between them. Germline lookup yields CDR1 KGHSH and CDR2 LQKENI. The CDR3 is 13 amino acids.

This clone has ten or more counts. DNA of the CDR3: TGTGCCAGCAGCTTAGTCCGGGATCAGCCCCAGCATTTT. Translated, it gives CASSLVRDQPQHF. V is TRBV7-8 and J is TRBJ1-5; D not certain. The CDR3 runs to 13 residues. Trimming shortened V by 1 base and J by 5 bases, and 6 bases separated the two germline ends. The germline V gene encodes CDR1 SGHVS and CDR2 FQNEAQ.

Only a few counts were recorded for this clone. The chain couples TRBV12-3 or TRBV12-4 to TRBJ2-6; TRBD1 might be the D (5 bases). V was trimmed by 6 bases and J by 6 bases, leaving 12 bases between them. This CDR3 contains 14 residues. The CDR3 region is CASSIQGLANVLTF. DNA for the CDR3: TGTGCCAGCAGCATCCAGGGCTTGGCCAACGTCCTGACTTTC.

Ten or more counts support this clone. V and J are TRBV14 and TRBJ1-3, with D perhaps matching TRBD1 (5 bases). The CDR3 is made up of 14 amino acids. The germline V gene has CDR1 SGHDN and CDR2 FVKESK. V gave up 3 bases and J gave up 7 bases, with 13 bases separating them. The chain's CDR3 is CASSQPGTRNTIYF. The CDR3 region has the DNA TGTGCCAGCAGCCAGCCGGGGACCAGGAACACCATATATTTT.

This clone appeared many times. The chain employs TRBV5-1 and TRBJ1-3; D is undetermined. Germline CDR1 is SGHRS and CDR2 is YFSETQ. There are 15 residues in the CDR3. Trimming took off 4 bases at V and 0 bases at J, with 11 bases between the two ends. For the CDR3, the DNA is TGCGCCAGCAGCCTGGACGAGAACTCTGGAAACACCATATATTTT. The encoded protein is CASSLDENSGNTIYF.

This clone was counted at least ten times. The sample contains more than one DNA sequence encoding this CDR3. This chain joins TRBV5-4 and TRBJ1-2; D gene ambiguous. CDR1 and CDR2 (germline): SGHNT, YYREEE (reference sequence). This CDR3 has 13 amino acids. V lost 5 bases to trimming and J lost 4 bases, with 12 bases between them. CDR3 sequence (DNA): TGTGCCAGCAGTCCCGGGGATGGCTATGGCTACACCTTC. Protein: CASSPGDGYGYTF. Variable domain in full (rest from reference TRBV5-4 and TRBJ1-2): ETGVTQSPTHLIKTRGQQVTLRCSSQSGHNTVSWYQQALGQGPQFIFQYYREEENGRGNFPPRFSGLQFPNYSSELNVNALELDDSALYLCASSPGDGYGYTFGSGTRLTVV.

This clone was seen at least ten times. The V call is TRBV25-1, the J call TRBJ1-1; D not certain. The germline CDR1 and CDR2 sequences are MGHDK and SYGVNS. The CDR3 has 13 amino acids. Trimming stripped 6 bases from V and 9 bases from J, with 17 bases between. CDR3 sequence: CASSSKIQKKAFF. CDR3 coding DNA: TGTGCCAGCAGCTCTAAAATCCAGAAAAAAGCTTTCTTT.

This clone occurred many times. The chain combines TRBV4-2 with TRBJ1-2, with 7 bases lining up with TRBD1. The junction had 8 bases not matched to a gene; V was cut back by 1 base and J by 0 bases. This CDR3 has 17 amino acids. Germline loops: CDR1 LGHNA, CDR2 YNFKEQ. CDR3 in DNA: TGTGCCAGCAGCCAAGGGACAGGAACTAAACCTAACTATGGCTACACCTTC. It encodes CASSQGTGTKPNYGYTF.

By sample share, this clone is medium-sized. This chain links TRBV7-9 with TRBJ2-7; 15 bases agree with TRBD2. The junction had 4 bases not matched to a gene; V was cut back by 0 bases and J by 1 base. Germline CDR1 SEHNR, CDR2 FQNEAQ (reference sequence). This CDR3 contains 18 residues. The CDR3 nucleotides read TGTGCCAGCAGCTTAGCGTGGACTAGCGGGGGGGAGTCCTACGAGCAGTACTTC. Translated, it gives CASSLAWTSGGESYEQYF.

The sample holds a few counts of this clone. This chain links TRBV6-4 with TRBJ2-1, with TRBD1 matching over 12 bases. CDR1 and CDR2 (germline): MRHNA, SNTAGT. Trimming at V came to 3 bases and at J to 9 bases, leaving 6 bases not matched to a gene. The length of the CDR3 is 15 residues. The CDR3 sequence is CASSEPGQGASEQFF. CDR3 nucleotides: TGTGCCAGCAGTGAACCGGGACAGGGGGCTAGTGAGCAGTTCTTC.

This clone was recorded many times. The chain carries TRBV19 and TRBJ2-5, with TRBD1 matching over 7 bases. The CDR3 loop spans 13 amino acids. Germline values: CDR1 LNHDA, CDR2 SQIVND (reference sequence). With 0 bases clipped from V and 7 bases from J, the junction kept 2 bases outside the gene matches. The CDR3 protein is CASSIEGTATQYF. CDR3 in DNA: TGTGCCAGTAGTATAGAAGGGACAGCGACCCAGTACTTC.

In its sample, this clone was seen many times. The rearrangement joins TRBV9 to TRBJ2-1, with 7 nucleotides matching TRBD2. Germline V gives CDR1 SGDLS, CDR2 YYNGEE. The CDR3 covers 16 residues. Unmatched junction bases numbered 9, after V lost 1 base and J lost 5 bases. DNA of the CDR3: TGTGCCAGCAGCGTAAGGGCGGGAGAGGCCCACAATGAGCAGTTCTTC. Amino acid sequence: CASSVRAGEAHNEQFF. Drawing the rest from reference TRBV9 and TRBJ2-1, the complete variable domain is DSGVTQTPKHLITATGQRVTLRCSPRSGDLSVYWYQQSLDQGLQFLIQYYNGEERAKGNILERFSAQQFPDLHSELNLSSLELGDSALYFCASSVRAGEAHNEQFFGPGTRLTVL.

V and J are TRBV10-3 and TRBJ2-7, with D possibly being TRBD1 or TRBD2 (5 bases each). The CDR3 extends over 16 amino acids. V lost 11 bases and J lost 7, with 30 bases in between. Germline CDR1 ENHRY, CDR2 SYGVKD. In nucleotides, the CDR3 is TGTGCCTCCGTCCTCGGGGCGATTGCCACGGTGGGGGAGCAGTACTTC. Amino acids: CASVLGAIATVGEQYF.

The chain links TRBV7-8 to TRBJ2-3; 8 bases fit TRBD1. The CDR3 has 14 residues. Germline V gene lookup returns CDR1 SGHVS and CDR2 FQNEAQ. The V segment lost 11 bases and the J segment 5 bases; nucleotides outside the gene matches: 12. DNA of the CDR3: TGTGCCTGGAGCACAGGGGGGCCGGTAGATACGCAGTATTTT. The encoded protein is CAWSTGGPVDTQYF.

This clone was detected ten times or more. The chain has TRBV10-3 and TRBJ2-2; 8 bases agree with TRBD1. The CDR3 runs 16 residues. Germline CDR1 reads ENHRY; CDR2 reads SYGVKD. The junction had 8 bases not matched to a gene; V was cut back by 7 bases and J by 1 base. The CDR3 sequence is CAINGVGTGNTGELFF. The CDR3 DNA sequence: TGTGCCATCAACGGAGTCGGGACAGGGAACACCGGGGAGCTGTTTTTT.

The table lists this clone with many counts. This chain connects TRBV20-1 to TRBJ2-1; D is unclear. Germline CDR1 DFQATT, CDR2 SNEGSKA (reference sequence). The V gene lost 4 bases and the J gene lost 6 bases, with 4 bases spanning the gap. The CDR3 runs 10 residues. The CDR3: CSAISNEQFF. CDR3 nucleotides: TGCAGTGCTATCAGCAATGAGCAGTTCTTC.

The CDR3 protein is CASSFTAGGPTDTQYF. CDR3 in DNA: TGCGCCAGCAGCTTCACTGCGGGGGGCCCCACAGATACGCAGTATTTT. V gene TRBV5-1 combines with J gene TRBJ2-3; 8 nucleotides line up with TRBD2. CDR1 is SGHRS and CDR2 is YFSETQ in the germline V gene. The CDR3 has 16 residues. V trimming: 2 bases; J trimming: 2 bases; junction bases outside the gene matches: 7.